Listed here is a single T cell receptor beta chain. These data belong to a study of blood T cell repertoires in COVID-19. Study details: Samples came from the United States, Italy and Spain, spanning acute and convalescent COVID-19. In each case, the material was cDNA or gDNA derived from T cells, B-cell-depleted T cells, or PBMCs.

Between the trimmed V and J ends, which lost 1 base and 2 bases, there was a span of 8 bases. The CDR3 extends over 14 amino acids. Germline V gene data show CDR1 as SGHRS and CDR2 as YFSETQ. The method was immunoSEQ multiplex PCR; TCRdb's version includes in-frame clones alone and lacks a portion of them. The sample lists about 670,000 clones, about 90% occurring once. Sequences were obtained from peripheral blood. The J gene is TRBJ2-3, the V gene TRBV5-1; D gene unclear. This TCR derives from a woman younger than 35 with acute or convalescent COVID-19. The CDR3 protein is CASSLMTTTDTQYF. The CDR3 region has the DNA TGCGCCAGCAGCTTGATGACAACCACAGATACGCAGTATTTT. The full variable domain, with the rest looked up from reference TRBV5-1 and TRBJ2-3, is KAGVTQTPRYLIKTRGQQVTLSCSPISGHRSVSWYQQTPGQGLQFLFEYFSETQRNKGNFPGRFSGRQFSNSRSEMNVSTLELGDSALYLCASSLMTTTDTQYFGPGTRLTVL.